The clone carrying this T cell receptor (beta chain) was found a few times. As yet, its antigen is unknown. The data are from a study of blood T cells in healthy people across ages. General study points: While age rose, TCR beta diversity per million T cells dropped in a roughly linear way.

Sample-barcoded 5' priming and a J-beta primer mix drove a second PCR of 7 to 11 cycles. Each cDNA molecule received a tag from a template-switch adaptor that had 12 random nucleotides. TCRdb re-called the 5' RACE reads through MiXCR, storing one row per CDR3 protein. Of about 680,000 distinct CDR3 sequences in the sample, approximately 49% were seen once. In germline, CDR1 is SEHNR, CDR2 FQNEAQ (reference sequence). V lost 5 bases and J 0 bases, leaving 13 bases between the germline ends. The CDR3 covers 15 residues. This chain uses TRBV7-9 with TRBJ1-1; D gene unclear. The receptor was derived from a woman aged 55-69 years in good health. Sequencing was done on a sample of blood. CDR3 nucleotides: TGTGCCAGCAGCCCCTGGCGAGATATGAACACTGAAGCTTTCTTT. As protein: CASSPWRDMNTEAFF. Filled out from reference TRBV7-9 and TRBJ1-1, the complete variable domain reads DTGVSQNPRHKITKRGQNVTFRCDPISEHNRLYWYRQTLGQGPEFLTYFQNEAQLEKSRLLSDRFSAERPKGSFSTLEIQRTEQGDSAMYLCASSPWRDMNTEAFFGQGTRLTVV.